This T cell receptor (beta chain) came from a study of blood T cells in healthy people across ages. Study details: Per two T cells, about one barcoded beta molecule was captured through template switching.

The study, taken as a whole, reports: Age showed a roughly linear inverse relationship with TCR beta diversity per million T cells.

Isolation yielded PBMCs, at least 7 million per sample, in every case. Next came a second PCR, run for about 6 to 11 cycles, which used a sample-barcoded 5' primer along with a J-beta primer mix. TCRdb reanalysed the 5' RACE reads using MiXCR and keeps one entry per CDR3 protein. In the table there are about 1.1 million distinct CDR3 sequences, about two fifths of which are singletons. This CDR3 is built from 15 residues. V was shortened by 3 bases and J by 1 base, with 12 bases between the two germline ends. The germline V gene encodes CDR1 LGHDT and CDR2 YNNKEL (reference sequence). This clonotype was detected only a few times. Its antigen is currently unknown.

Sequenced material: blood. The sequence derives from a man aged 18 to 30 in good health. The chain combines TRBV3-1 with TRBJ1-1, with TRBD1 as a possible D gene (5 bases). CDR3 in DNA: TGTGCCAGCAGCCAGCGAGACAGACAGAACACTGAAGCTTTCTTT. This codes for CASSQRDRQNTEAFF.